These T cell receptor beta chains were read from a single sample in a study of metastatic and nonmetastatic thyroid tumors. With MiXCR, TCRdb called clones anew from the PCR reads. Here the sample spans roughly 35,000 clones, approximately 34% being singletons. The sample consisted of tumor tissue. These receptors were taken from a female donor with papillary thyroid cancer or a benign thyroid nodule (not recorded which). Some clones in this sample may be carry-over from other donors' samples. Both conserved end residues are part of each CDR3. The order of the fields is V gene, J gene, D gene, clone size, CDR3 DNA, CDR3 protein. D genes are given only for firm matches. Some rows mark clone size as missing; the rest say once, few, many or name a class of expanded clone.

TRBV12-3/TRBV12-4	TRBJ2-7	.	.	TGTGCCAGCACTCCCGGGGACGAGCAGTACTTC	CASTPGDEQYF
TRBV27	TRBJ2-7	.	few	TGTGCCAGCAGTTTTAGTCAGGCCGTCGCGGACTACGAGCAGTACTTC	CASSFSQAVADYEQYF
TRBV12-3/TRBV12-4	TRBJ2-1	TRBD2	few	TGTGCCAGCAGTCGACCGGGGGGTGAGCAGTTCTTC	CASSRPGGEQFF
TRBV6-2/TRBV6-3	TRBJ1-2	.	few	TGTGCCAGCAGTGCGGACGGCCGAGGCTACACCTTC	CASSADGRGYTF
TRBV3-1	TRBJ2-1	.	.	TGTGCCAGCAGCCCCGGCCGGGGGGCTTTGGACAATGAGCAGTTCTTC	CASSPGRGALDNEQFF
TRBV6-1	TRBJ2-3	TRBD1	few	TGTGCCAGCAGTGTTGGGACAGGGGCTGCAGATACGCAGTATTTT	CASSVGTGAADTQYF
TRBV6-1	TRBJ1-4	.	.	TGTGCCAGCAGTGAACAGGGTAGTACTAATGAAAAACTGTTTTTT	CASSEQGSTNEKLFF
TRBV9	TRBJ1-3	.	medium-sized	TGTGCCAGCAGCCCCCCTGATGGGGTTTCGGGAAACACCATATATTTT	CASSPPDGVSGNTIYF
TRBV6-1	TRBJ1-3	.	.	TGTGCCAGCAGTGTAATACCCATAGGCTCTGGAAACACCATATATTTT	CASSVIPIGSGNTIYF
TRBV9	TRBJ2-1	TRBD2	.	TGTGCCAGCAGCGCCCTGGGTAGCGGGAGGACTGAGCAGTTCTTC	CASSALGSGRTEQFF
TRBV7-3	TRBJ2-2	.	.	TGTGCCAGCAGCCTTGGACCCCAAACCGGGGAGCTGTTTTTT	CASSLGPQTGELFF
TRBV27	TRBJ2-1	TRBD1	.	TGTGCCAGCAGTTTAGGGGCAGGGGGCAAAAGTGAGCAGTTCTTC	CASSLGAGGKSEQFF
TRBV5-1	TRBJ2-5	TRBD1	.	TGCGCCAGCAGCCCGGGGACAGGGAGTGAGCGCGGGGAGACCCAGTACTTC	CASSPGTGSERGETQYF
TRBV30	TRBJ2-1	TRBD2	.	TGTGCCTGGAGTGTACTAGCGGGAGTTGAGCAGTTCTTC	CAWSVLAGVEQFF
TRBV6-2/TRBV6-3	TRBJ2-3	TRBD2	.	TGTGCCAGCAGTTACTCGGCGGGGGACACAGATACGCAGTATTTT	CASSYSAGDTDTQYF
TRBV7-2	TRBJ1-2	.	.	TGTGCCAGCAGCTTAGGGGCAGGGGTCGGTGGCTACACCTTC	CASSLGAGVGGYTF
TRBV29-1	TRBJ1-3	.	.	TGCAGCGGAGGGGCAGCCTCTGGAGACACCATATATTTT	CSGGAASGDTIYF
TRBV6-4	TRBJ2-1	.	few	TGTGCCAGCAGTGTTTCACCCGAAGGGTACAATGAGCAGTTCTTC	CASSVSPEGYNEQFF
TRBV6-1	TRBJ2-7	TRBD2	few	TGTGCCAGCAGTGTAACTAGCGGGGGAACCTACGAGCAGTACTTC	CASSVTSGGTYEQYF
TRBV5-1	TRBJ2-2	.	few	TGCGCCAGCAGCCAGGGAGGCCGGGGCACCGGGGAGCTGTTTTTT	CASSQGGRGTGELFF
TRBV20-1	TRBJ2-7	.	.	TGCAGTGCTAGAAGGGACAACCACGAGCAGTACTTC	CSARRDNHEQYF
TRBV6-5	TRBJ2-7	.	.	TGTGCCAGCAGTTACAGTGCAGCCTATACCTACGAGCAGTACTTC	CASSYSAAYTYEQYF
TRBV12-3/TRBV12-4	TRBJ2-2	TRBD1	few	TGTGCCAGCAGCAGACAGGGGGTTATCGGGGAGCTGTTTTTT	CASSRQGVIGELFF
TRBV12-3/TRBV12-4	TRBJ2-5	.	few	TGTGCCAGCAGCTTACAGGAGACGCAAGAGACCCAGTACTTC	CASSLQETQETQYF
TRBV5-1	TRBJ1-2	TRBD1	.	TGCGCCAGCAGCTCCTCCAACGGACAGGGGGCTGGCTACACCTTC	CASSSSNGQGAGYTF
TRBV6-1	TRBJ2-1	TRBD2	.	TGTGCCAGCACCAAACCGGCGCTAGCGGGAGGTAGTGAGCAGTTCTTC	CASTKPALAGGSEQFF
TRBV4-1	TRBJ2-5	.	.	TGCGCCAGCAGCCAAGCAATAGTAGAGACCCAGTACTTC	CASSQAIVETQYF
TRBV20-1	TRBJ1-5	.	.	TGCAGTGCGTTGTCTGGGGACCGGAATCAGCCCCAGCATTTT	CSALSGDRNQPQHF
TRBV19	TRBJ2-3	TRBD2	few	TGTGCCAGTAGTACACTACTAGCGGGAGACGTCGATACGCAGTATTTT	CASSTLLAGDVDTQYF
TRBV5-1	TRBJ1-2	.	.	TGCGCCAGCAGCTTCGCTGAAGTCTATGGCTACACCTTC	CASSFAEVYGYTF
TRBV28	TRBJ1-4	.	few	TGTGCCAGCAGTTTCGGGACGTCAAAACTGTTTTTT	CASSFGTSKLFF
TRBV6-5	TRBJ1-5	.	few	TGTGCCAGCAGTCGCGAAAATTTCCAGGGGAATAGCAATCAGCCCCAGCATTTT	CASSRENFQGNSNQPQHF
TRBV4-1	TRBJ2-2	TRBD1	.	TGCGCCAGCAGCCAAGAACAGGGGACCGGGGAGCTGTTTTTT	CASSQEQGTGELFF
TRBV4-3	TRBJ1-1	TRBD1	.	TGCGCCAGCAGCGAAGGGACAGGGGGAAAGGAGGGTGCTTTCTTT	CASSEGTGGKEGAFF
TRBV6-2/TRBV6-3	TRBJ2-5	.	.	TGTGCCAGGAACCCAGGGGAGACCCAGTACTTC	CARNPGETQYF
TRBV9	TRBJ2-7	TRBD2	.	TGTGCCAGCTCTATTGGGGGGGAAGGGTACGAGCAGTACTTC	CASSIGGEGYEQYF
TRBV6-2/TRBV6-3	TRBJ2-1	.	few	TGTGCCAGCAGTTACTCCCCAGGGAGTGTCTCCTACAATGAGCAGTTCTTC	CASSYSPGSVSYNEQFF
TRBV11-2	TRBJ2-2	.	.	TGTGCCAGCAGCTTGGATTACACCGGGGAGCTGTTTTTT	CASSLDYTGELFF
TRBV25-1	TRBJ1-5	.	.	TGTGCCAGCAGCGCGGGAGGGAATCAGCCCCAGCATTTT	CASSAGGNQPQHF
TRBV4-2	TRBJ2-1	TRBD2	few	TGTGCCAGCAGCCAAGATGCGGGAGCCTACAATGAGCAGTTCTTC	CASSQDAGAYNEQFF
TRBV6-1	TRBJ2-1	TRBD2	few	TGTGCCAGCTTGGACGGGAGGGGAAATGAGCAGTTCTTC	CASLDGRGNEQFF
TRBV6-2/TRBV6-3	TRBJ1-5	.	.	TGTGCCAGCAGTTACTCAGTTTATCAGCCCCAGCATTTT	CASSYSVYQPQHF
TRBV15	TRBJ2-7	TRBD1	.	TGTGCCACCAGCGGTTACCGGGACAGGGCCTTCGTGTACTTC	CATSGYRDRAFVYF